In its sample, the clone carrying this T cell receptor beta chain is medium-sized. Germline lookup yields CDR1 SGHVS and CDR2 FNYEAQ. Trimming removed 2 bases from V and 2 bases from J; junction bases left unmatched: 2. The CDR3 totals 15 residues. This specimen belongs to a study of early T cells in non-severe SARS-CoV-2 infection. At the level of the study: Unsorted whole-blood RNA was sequenced in bulk, leaving chains unpaired.

Individual cDNA molecules each received unique molecular identifiers attached to them. From the 5' RACE reads, TCRdb called clonotypes with MiXCR, one entry per CDR3 protein. Of about 21,000 distinct CDR3 sequences listed, 5.7% are singletons. This clonotype was sampled from an adult who was a healthcare worker with PCR-confirmed SARS-CoV-2 infection or an uninfected control (not recorded which). The chain couples TRBV7-6 to TRBJ1-1, with 10 bases fitting TRBD1. The specimen was whole blood, collected at baseline. CDR3 sequence (DNA): TGTGCCAGCAGCTTAAGGGACAGGGGCAACACTGAAGCTTTCTTT. It encodes CASSLRDRGNTEAFF.